This TCR beta chain was recorded in a study of memory CD4+ T cells and cytomegalovirus serostatus. The CDR3 extends over 15 amino acids. V lost 3 bases to trimming and J lost 3 bases; unmatched junction nucleotides: 7. Germline CDR1 SGHNT, CDR2 YYREEE (reference sequence). The sort gate was single viable CD3+CD4+CD8-CD45RO+ cells for memory CD4+ T cells. After thawing, CD4+ T cells were positively selected. Of note for this clone: The antigen is not known.

Per the study methods: After removing out-of-frame reads, around 2 million distinct TCRbeta sequences remained. Clones were sequenced by immunoSEQ multiplex PCR, and TCRdb holds only the in-frame ones, with some missing. V and J calls and clone size are as listed in that table; D and trimming were resolved from the DNA. The profile covers approximately 56,000 clones, with 82% appearing a single time and approximately 0.4% taken by the ten largest. Overall study findings and caveats: About 40% of the roughly 160 known CMV-associated TCRbeta sequences appeared in CD4+ memory. The CMV-associated TCR signature appears largely within the CD4+ memory repertoire.

The receptor comes from an adult in good health and CMV-seronegative. The chain is built from TRBV5-4 and TRBJ1-2; 8 bases are shared with TRBD1. Sequences were obtained from memory CD4+ T cells from blood. The CDR3: CASSWTGKKDYGYTF. CDR3 in DNA: TGTGCCAGCAGCTGGACAGGGAAGAAGGACTATGGCTACACCTTC.